These T cell receptor beta chains were read from a single sample in a study of T cells after posttransplantation cyclophosphamide. The assay was immunoSEQ multiplex PCR, and TCRdb's table has in-frame clones only and misses some. There are approximately 7,900 clones in the sample, none observed a single time. Here the sequenced sample was PBMCs, taken after an allogeneic stem cell transplant with post-transplant cyclophosphamide. Every receptor here comes from a young adult male patient who received an allogeneic stem cell transplant from an unrelated donor, was CMV-positive, and had acute and chronic GVHD. The graft donor may be the source of some T cells. Both conserved end residues are part of each CDR3. The D gene is left open where the match is weak. Clone size is given as once, few, many or a size class.

CASSLRTSTEQYF,TGTGCCAGCAGCCTCCGGACATCAACCGAGCAGTACTTC,TRBJ2-7,TRBV7-2,.,many
CASSYDRRENTEAFF,TGTGCCAGCAGTTACGACAGACGAGAGAACACTGAAGCTTTCTTT,TRBJ1-1,TRBV6-5,.,many
CASSAGGGTRIDTQYF,TGTGCCAGCAGCGCTGGGGGGGGGACTAGAATTGATACGCAGTATTTT,TRBJ2-3,TRBV9,TRBD2,few
CASSRGLAGGPDTQYF,TGTGCTAGCAGCCGGGGACTAGCGGGGGGACCAGATACGCAGTATTTT,TRBJ2-3,TRBV7-7,TRBD2,many
CASSLQGRAQHF,TGTGCCAGCAGCCTACAGGGGAGAGCCCAGCATTTT,TRBJ1-5,TRBV6-2/TRBV6-3,TRBD1,many
CASSPNPWDSSNQPQHF,TGTGCCAGCAGCCCTAACCCGTGGGACAGTAGCAATCAGCCCCAGCATTTT,TRBJ1-5,TRBV7-3,TRBD1,many
CASSLSGRVDTQYF,TGCGCCAGCAGCTTAAGCGGGAGGGTCGATACGCAGTATTTT,TRBJ2-3,TRBV5-1,TRBD2,many
CASSQAGGATYEQYF,TGTGCCAGCAGCCAAGCGGGGGGGGCAACCTACGAGCAGTACTTC,TRBJ2-7,TRBV14,TRBD2,many
CASSATTEYEQYF,TGTGCCAGCAGCGCGACGACAGAATACGAGCAGTACTTC,TRBJ2-7,TRBV7-2,.,many
CASSLGAGVRSYGYTF,TGTGCCAGCAGTTTAGGGGCAGGGGTGAGGAGCTATGGCTACACCTTC,TRBJ1-2,TRBV12-3/TRBV12-4,.,many
CASTPPGLAGSNEQFF,TGTGCCAGCACCCCGCCGGGACTAGCGGGCTCAAATGAGCAGTTCTTC,TRBJ2-1,TRBV7-2,TRBD2,many
CATGHTGGRGDTQYF,TGTGCCACCGGACATACGGGAGGGCGAGGCGATACGCAGTATTTT,TRBJ2-3,TRBV24-1,TRBD2,medium-sized
CAIRRDSRNIQYF,TGTGCCATCAGAAGGGACAGTCGAAACATTCAGTACTTC,TRBJ2-4,TRBV10-3,TRBD1,medium-sized